The T cell receptor (beta chain) under discussion was sequenced for a study of blood T cell repertoires in COVID-19. The assay was immunoSEQ multiplex PCR, and TCRdb's table has in-frame clones only and misses some. Found here are about 50,000 clones, around 84% of them singletons; the top ten hold about 2.5%. What was sequenced was peripheral blood. The receptor's source is a woman aged 80 or older with COVID-19, enrolled during active disease.

CDR3 in DNA: TGTGCCAGCAGCTTGTTAACGGGACAGCGGTACAATGAGCAGTTCTTC. This codes for CASSLLTGQRYNEQFF. The chain links TRBV5-6 to TRBJ2-1, with TRBD1 matching over 7 bases. The CDR3 is made up of 16 amino acids. V lost 1 base and J lost 4; bases outside the gene matches: 8. Per the germline V gene, CDR1 is SGHDT and CDR2 is YYEEEE.